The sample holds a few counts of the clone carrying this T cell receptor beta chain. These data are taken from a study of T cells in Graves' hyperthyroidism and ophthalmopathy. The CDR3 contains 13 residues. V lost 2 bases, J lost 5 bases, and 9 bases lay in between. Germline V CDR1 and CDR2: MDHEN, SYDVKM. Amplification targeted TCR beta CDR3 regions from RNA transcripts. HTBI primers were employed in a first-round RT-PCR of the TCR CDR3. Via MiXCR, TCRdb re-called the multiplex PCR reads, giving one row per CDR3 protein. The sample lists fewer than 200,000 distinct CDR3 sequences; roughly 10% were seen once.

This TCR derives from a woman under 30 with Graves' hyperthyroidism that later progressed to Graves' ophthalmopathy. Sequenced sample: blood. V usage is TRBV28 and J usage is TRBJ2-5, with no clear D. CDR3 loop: CASSLRSRETQYF. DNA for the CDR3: TGTGCCAGCAGTTTACGGAGCAGGGAGACCCAGTACTTC.